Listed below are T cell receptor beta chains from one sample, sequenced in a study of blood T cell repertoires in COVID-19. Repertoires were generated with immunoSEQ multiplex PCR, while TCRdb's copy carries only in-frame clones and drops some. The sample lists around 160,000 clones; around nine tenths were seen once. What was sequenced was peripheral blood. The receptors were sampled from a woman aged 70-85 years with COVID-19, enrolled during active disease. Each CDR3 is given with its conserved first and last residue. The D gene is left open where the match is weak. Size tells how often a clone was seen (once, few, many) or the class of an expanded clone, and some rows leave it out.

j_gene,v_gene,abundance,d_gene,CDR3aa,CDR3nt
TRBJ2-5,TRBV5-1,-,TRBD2,CASSLDARGAQETQYF,TGCGCCAGCAGCTTGGATGCGCGGGGGGCACAAGAGACCCAGTACTTC
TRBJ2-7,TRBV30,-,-,CAGAVRAYEQYF,TGTGCCGGAGCCGTCAGGGCCTACGAGCAGTACTTC
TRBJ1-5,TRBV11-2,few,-,CASSPGSQRNQPQHF,TGTGCCAGCAGCCCGGGTTCCCAGCGCAATCAGCCCCAGCATTTT
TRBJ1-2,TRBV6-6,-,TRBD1,CASSPGQGANYGYTF,TGTGCCAGCAGTCCCGGACAGGGGGCTAACTATGGCTACACCTTC
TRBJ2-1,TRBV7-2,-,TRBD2,CASSLSGGLYNEQFF,TGTGCCAGCAGCTTGAGCGGGGGACTCTACAATGAGCAGTTCTTC
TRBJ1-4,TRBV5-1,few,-,CASSLQPTGTNEKLFF,TGCGCCAGCAGCTTGCAGCCAACAGGAACTAATGAAAAACTGTTTTTT
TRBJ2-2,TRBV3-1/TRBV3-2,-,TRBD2,CASSQMTSGGTGELFF,TGTGCCAGCAGCCAAATGACTAGCGGGGGGACCGGGGAGCTGTTTTTT
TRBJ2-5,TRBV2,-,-,CASRDRTDLRETQYF,TGTGCCAGCAGAGATAGGACTGACCTCCGAGAGACCCAGTACTTC
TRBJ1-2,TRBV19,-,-,CASSIQTVNYGYTF,TGTGCCAGTAGTATACAGACAGTTAACTATGGCTACACCTTC
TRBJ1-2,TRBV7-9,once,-,CASSSTGVYGYTF,TGTGCCAGCAGCTCCACAGGCGTTTACGGCTACACCTTC
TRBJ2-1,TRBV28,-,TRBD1,CASSHGQGLAGRFF,TGTGCCAGCAGCCATGGACAGGGACTGGCCGGGAGGTTCTTC
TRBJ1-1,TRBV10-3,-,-,CAIKPGADGMNTEAFF,TGTGCCATCAAACCTGGGGCGGATGGCATGAACACTGAAGCTTTCTTT
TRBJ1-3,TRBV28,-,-,CASTLGGTASTIYF,TGTGCCAGCACCCTCGGGGGGACGGCAAGCACCATATATTTT
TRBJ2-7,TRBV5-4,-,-,CASSLVQTGYYEQYF,TGTGCCAGCAGCTTGGTCCAGACCGGGTACTACGAGCAGTACTTC
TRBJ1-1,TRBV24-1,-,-,CATSDGASTEAFF,TGTGCCACCAGTGATGGGGCGAGCACTGAAGCTTTCTTT